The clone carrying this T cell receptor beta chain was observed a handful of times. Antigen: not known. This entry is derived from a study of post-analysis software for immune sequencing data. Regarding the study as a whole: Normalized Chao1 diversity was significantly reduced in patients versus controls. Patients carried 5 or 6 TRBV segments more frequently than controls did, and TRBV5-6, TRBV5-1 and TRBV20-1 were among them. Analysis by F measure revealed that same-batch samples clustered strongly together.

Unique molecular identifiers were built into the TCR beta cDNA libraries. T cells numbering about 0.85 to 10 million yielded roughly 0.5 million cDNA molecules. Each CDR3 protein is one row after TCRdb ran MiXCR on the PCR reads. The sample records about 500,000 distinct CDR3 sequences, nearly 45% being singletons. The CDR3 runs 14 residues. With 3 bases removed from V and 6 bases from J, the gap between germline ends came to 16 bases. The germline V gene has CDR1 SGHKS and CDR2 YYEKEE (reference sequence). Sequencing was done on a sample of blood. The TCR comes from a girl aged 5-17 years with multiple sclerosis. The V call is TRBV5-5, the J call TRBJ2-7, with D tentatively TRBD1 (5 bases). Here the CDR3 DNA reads TGTGCCAGCAGCTCATTGCAGGGTCCTCTCGAGCAGTACTTC. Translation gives CASSSLQGPLEQYF.